This T cell receptor beta chain originates from a study of blood T cells in healthy people across ages. With a J-beta primer mix and a sample-barcoded 5' primer, a second PCR ran roughly 6 to 12 cycles. TCRdb ran MiXCR on the 5' RACE reads and lists one entry per CDR3 protein. Of hundreds of thousands of distinct CDR3 sequences in the sample, approximately 53% were seen once. CDR3 length: 16 amino acids. Germline assignment: CDR1 ENHRY and CDR2 SYGVKD. V was clipped by 6 bases and J by 0 bases, with 15 bases between them. This clonotype was sampled from an older man in good health. The rearrangement joins TRBV10-3 to TRBJ1-3; no firm D call. Sequenced sample: blood. CDR3 protein: CAISPTDGSSGNTIYF. The CDR3 DNA is TGTGCCATCAGCCCAACGGACGGCTCCTCTGGAAACACCATATATTTT.